This T cell receptor beta chain appears in the sequencing data of a study of cytomegalovirus exposure and HLA in healthy donors. Vbeta (60) and Jbeta (13) primers were used in the PCR. Clones were sequenced by immunoSEQ multiplex PCR, and TCRdb holds only the in-frame ones, with some missing. This table holds over 150,000 clones, roughly 74% found once. CDR3 length equals 17 residues. The germline V gene encodes CDR1 SGHVS and CDR2 FQNEAQ. The trim removed 0 bases at V and 7 bases at J, leaving 10 bases unmatched. Material for sequencing was PBMCs. The chain carries TRBV7-8 and TRBJ2-2; TRBD2 aligns across 8 bases. This receptor was identified in a male donor in good health and CMV-seronegative. The CDR3 loop is CASSLASMGGGSGELFF. CDR3 in DNA: TGTGCCAGCAGCTTAGCGAGCATGGGCGGGGGGAGCGGGGAGCTGTTTTTT.